Listed here are 2 T cell receptor beta chains from one sample, sequenced in a study of T cell repertoires in cytomegalovirus infection. Their antigens are not known. In TCRdb, the reads were re-called with MiXCR into one record per CDR3 protein. Of some 320,000 distinct CDR3 sequences in the sample, about 28% were seen once. The material was cultured PBMCs, obtained from culture after CMV antigen stimulation. Every receptor here comes from a human donor in good health (CMV status not recorded). Some clones in this sample may be carry-over from other donors' samples.

The chain uses TRBV6-6 and TRBJ2-7; TRBD1 matches at 10 bases. Germline loops: CDR1 MNHNY, CDR2 SVGAGI (reference sequence). The V gene end was trimmed by 7 bases and the J gene end by 4 bases; junction bases not matched to a gene: 10. This CDR3 comprises 15 residues. CDR3 DNA: TGTGCCAGCAAGGGGACAGGGGAAAAGGCTTACGAGCAGTACTTC. It yields the protein CASKGTGEKAYEQYF.

This clonotype appeared a few times. This chain links TRBV7-8 with TRBJ1-2, with D possibly being TRBD1 (5 bases). V was trimmed by 1 base and J by 8 bases, leaving 11 bases between them. Germline-derived CDR1 and CDR2 are SGHVS and FQNEAQ. The CDR3 totals 13 residues. CDR3 nucleotide sequence: TGTGCCAGCAGCTTAGAAGGGACGAAGGGCTACACCTTC. Translation gives CASSLEGTKGYTF.